A single sample is the source of the 5 T cell receptor beta chains below, sequenced in a study of shared clonotypes between healthy human individuals. Profiling relied on immunoSEQ multiplex PCR, and the TCRdb table lists in-frame clones only, not all of them. Of over a million clones in the sample, about 98.5% were seen once. Sequencing used naive CD4+ T cells sorted from blood. Subset noted: CD45RA+ positively selected. All receptors come from a man aged 30-40 years in good health.

The chain carries TRBV28 and TRBJ2-5; 7 nucleotides align to TRBD2. Germline assignment: CDR1 MDHEN and CDR2 SYDVKM. The CDR3 runs to 13 residues. V lost 8 bases, J lost 0 bases, and 3 bases stayed unmatched. The CDR3 DNA sequence: TGTGCCAGCGGGGGAGGGTACCAAGAGACCCAGTACTTC. This gives the protein CASGGGYQETQYF.

The genes are TRBV18 and TRBJ2-4; no clear D gene. V was pared by 3 bases and J by 12 bases, with 21 bases between. The germline V gene encodes CDR1 KGHSH and CDR2 LQKENI. This CDR3 spans 15 amino acids. The CDR3 here is CASSPFRGVDADQYF. The CDR3 bases are TGTGCCAGCTCACCTTTTCGCGGTGTGGACGCAGATCAGTACTTC.

This chain joins TRBV5-1 and TRBJ2-3; 10 nucleotides line up with TRBD1. This CDR3 contains 15 residues. CDR1 SGHRS and CDR2 YFSETQ come from the germline V gene. V lost 0 bases, J lost 5 bases, and 3 bases stayed unmatched. The CDR3, as DNA: TGCGCCAGCAGCTTGGTAGGACAGGGGGGAGATACGCAGTATTTT. Protein: CASSLVGQGGDTQYF.

This chain connects TRBV2 to TRBJ2-7, with 8 bases that match TRBD2. J was trimmed by 4 bases and V by 11 bases; bases with no gene match: 19. This CDR3 has 16 residues. Per germline, CDR1 SNHLY and CDR2 FYNNEI. CDR3 amino acids: CAGGASTSGKRYEQYF. CDR3 sequence (DNA): TGTGCCGGGGGGGCTTCCACTAGCGGTAAGAGATACGAGCAGTACTTC.

A word on this clone: Other nucleotide sequences in the sample specify the same CDR3. The chain has TRBV28 and TRBJ1-5; D remains ambiguous. This CDR3 comprises 14 residues. Between the trimmed V and J ends, which lost 3 bases and 0 bases, there was a span of 6 bases. Looked up from germline, CDR1 is MDHEN and CDR2 is SYDVKM. The CDR3 spells CASSFSVSNQPQHF. CDR3 DNA: TGTGCCAGCAGTTTTTCAGTTAGCAATCAGCCCCAGCATTTT.